These 32 T cell receptor beta chains came from one sample sequenced in a study of T-cell reconstitution after alpha-beta-depleted transplantation in children. Researchers prepared the TCRbeta library using unique molecular identifiers, the study reports. TCRdb ran MiXCR on the PCR reads and lists one entry per CDR3 protein. The sample contains approximately 200,000 distinct CDR3 sequences, approximately 14% of which appear only once. This sample comprised PBMCs from the stem cell graft donor, obtained from the stem cell graft. The receptors shown here come from a human donor who donated a stem cell graft to a child with acute lymphoblastic leukemia.

This clonotype was observed a few times. This chain joins TRBV12-3 or TRBV12-4 and TRBJ2-1; TRBD1 matches at 10 bases. The V and J ends lost 7 bases and 1 base, in that order; junction bases with no gene match: 16. The CDR3 extends over 19 amino acids. The CDR3 DNA reads TGTGCCAGCAAACCAAGACAGGGGGCAACGGGGCGGTCCTACAATGAGCAGTTCTTC. This codes for CASKPRQGATGRSYNEQFF.

This clonotype was observed a few times. The V gene is TRBV4-1, the J gene TRBJ2-7; 10 positions agree with TRBD2. Germline loops: CDR1 MGHRA, CDR2 YSYEKL. V lost 6 bases and J lost 3; bases outside the gene matches: 14. CDR3 length: 17 amino acids. In nucleotides, the CDR3 is TGCGCCAGCAGTCGAGAGTCTAGCGGGAGCCATTTCTACGAGCAGTACTTC. It codes for CASSRESSGSHFYEQYF.

This clonotype was found many times. V gene TRBV7-9 combines with J gene TRBJ2-1, with 14 nucleotides matching TRBD2. This CDR3 is 16 amino acids long. Germline CDR1 SEHNR, CDR2 FQNEAQ (reference sequence). With 1 base clipped from V and 7 bases from J, the junction kept 3 bases outside the gene matches. CDR3 sequence: CASSLVGTSGSNEQFF. In DNA, the CDR3 is TGTGCCAGCAGCTTAGTGGGGACTAGCGGGAGTAATGAGCAGTTCTTC.

The V gene is TRBV5-1, the J gene TRBJ2-3, with 9 bases fitting TRBD2. CDR1 is SGHRS and CDR2 is YFSETQ in the germline V gene. The CDR3 totals 17 residues. After removal of 5 bases from V and 4 bases from J, the junction contained 14 bases not matched to a gene. CDR3: CASRLSMASGIADTQYF. As DNA, the CDR3 is TGCGCCAGCAGATTGAGTATGGCTAGCGGGATCGCAGATACGCAGTATTTT.

This clonotype has ten or more counts. The chain carries TRBV12-3 or TRBV12-4 and TRBJ2-1; D is perhaps TRBD2 (6 bases). The V gene lost 4 bases and the J gene lost 6 bases, with 16 bases spanning the gap. This CDR3 comprises 15 residues. The CDR3 DNA is TGTGCCAGCAGTTCACCCCGTCGGGGGAGCAATGAGCAGTTCTTC. As protein: CASSSPRRGSNEQFF.

This clonotype was seen many times. The rearrangement uses TRBV7-6 and TRBJ2-7; TRBD2 aligns across 8 bases. The CDR3 runs to 14 residues. The junction had 2 bases not matched to a gene; V was cut back by 1 base and J by 3 bases. Germline CDR1 is SGHVS and CDR2 is FNYEAQ. CDR3 bases: TGTGCCAGCAGCTTAGTAGCGGGGAACTACGAGCAGTACTTC. The encoded protein is CASSLVAGNYEQYF.

This clonotype was picked up many times. This chain uses TRBV12-3 or TRBV12-4 with TRBJ2-2; D possibly corresponds to TRBD1 (5 bases). Trimming stripped 3 bases from V and 0 bases from J, with 8 bases between. The CDR3 spans 15 residues. Here the CDR3 DNA reads TGTGCCAGCAGTTTGCACAGGCCGAACACCGGGGAGCTGTTTTTT. Amino acid sequence: CASSLHRPNTGELFF.

This clonotype was seen at least ten times. The genes are TRBV6-5 and TRBJ1-4; maybe TRBD1 (6 bases). Looked up from germline, CDR1 is MNHEY and CDR2 is SVGAGI. The CDR3 is made up of 16 amino acids. Trimming shortened V by 0 bases and J by 4 bases, and 12 bases separated the two germline ends. The CDR3 spells CASSYSYRAGNEKLFF. The CDR3 DNA is TGTGCCAGCAGTTACTCTTACAGGGCTGGTAATGAAAAACTGTTTTTT.

This clonotype was detected many times. This chain uses TRBV29-1 with TRBJ2-1; TRBD2 matches at 10 bases. The CDR3 consists of 14 residues. Germline V gene data show CDR1 as SQVTM and CDR2 as ANQGSEA. V lost 6 bases, J lost 4 bases, and 6 bases stayed unmatched. CDR3 amino acids: CSVALAGAYNEQFF. The CDR3 DNA follows: TGCAGCGTCGCGCTAGCGGGGGCTTACAATGAGCAGTTCTTC.

Ten or more counts support this clonotype. The chain employs TRBV18 and TRBJ2-1; no clear D. In germline, CDR1 is KGHSH, CDR2 LQKENI. CDR3 length equals 16 residues. V was clipped by 1 base and J by 5 bases, with 15 bases between them. CDR3 loop: CASSPLQLPNDNEQFF. The CDR3 DNA follows: TGTGCCAGCTCACCACTACAGCTTCCTAATGACAATGAGCAGTTCTTC.

The chain carries TRBV5-1 and TRBJ2-1; 13 bases line up with TRBD2. Unmatched junction bases numbered 7, after V lost 4 bases and J lost 9 bases. Germline CDR1 is SGHRS and CDR2 is YFSETQ. The CDR3 length is 15 residues. CDR3 in amino acids: CASSTGLAGEGEQFF. For the CDR3, the DNA is TGCGCCAGCAGCACCGGACTAGCGGGAGAGGGTGAGCAGTTCTTC.

This clonotype showed up just a few times. This rearrangement joins TRBV20-1 to TRBJ2-7; D tentatively reads TRBD1 or TRBD2 (5 bases each). CDR3 length: 13 residues. Germline V CDR1 and CDR2: DFQATT, SNEGSKA (reference sequence). V gave up 6 bases and J gave up 8 bases, with 20 bases separating them. CDR3 bases: TGCAGTGCCAACCGGGACGCCGTCGGGAAGCAGTACTTC. Translating it yields CSANRDAVGKQYF.

This clonotype was counted at least ten times. This chain uses TRBV10-3 with TRBJ2-1; D unclear. The CDR3 consists of 14 residues. CDR1 and CDR2 (germline): ENHRY, SYGVKD. V gave up 6 bases and J gave up 6 bases, with 15 bases separating them. CDR3 sequence (DNA): TGTGCCATCAGCCCCAGAGGTGTCCCCAATGAGCAGTTCTTC. Residues: CAISPRGVPNEQFF.

This clonotype was found many times. V usage is TRBV7-8 and J usage is TRBJ2-7, with D possibly being TRBD1 (6 bases). The germline V gene encodes CDR1 SGHVS and CDR2 FQNEAQ. The ends were cut back, 4 bases at V and 4 bases at J, with 23 bases in the middle. There are 17 residues in the CDR3. This CDR3 reads CASSSSSHRQEGYEQYF. The CDR3 nucleotides read TGTGCCAGCAGCTCATCGTCCCATCGACAGGAAGGTTACGAGCAGTACTTC.

This clonotype has a count of ten or more. The rearrangement joins TRBV24-1 to TRBJ2-5; D is perhaps TRBD1 (6 bases). CDR1 and CDR2 (germline): KGHDR, SFDVKD. V lost 3 bases and J 4 bases, leaving 23 bases between the germline ends. This CDR3 comprises 18 residues. The CDR3 reads CATSDPSVRGGASETQYF. The DNA for the CDR3 is TGTGCCACCAGTGATCCCTCCGTGAGAGGGGGAGCCTCAGAGACCCAGTACTTC.

The table lists this clonotype with many counts. The chain has TRBV28 and TRBJ1-1; tentative D call: TRBD1 (6 bases). The CDR3 has 14 residues. CDR1 is MDHEN, CDR2 SYDVKM, per germline. Trimming cost V 2 bases and J 5 bases, with 12 bases left between them. In DNA, the CDR3 is TGTGCCAGCAGTTTAGGGGGGGCGGTGACTGAAGCTTTCTTT. As protein: CASSLGGAVTEAFF.

The chain carries TRBV30 and TRBJ2-7, with 10 bases lining up with TRBD2. V shed 7 bases, J shed 5 bases, and the junction held 8 bases outside the gene matches. Germline values: CDR1 GTSNPN, CDR2 SVGIG (reference sequence). This CDR3 is 13 amino acids long. The CDR3 DNA sequence: TGTGCCTCTCAAGCGGGAGGGCCCCACGAGCAGTACTTC. This sequence encodes CASQAGGPHEQYF. Full variable domain (remainder filled in from reference TRBV30 and TRBJ2-7): SQTIHQWPATLVQPVGSPLSLECTVEGTSNPNLYWYRQAAGRGLQLLFYSVGIGQISSEVPQNLSASRPQDRQFILSSKKLLLSDSGFYLCASQAGGPHEQYFGPGTRLTVT.

This clonotype was counted at least ten times. The chain has TRBV5-1 and TRBJ1-1; 9 nucleotides align to TRBD1. Unmatched junction bases numbered 1, after V lost 1 base and J lost 6 bases. The CDR3 loop spans 13 amino acids. Germline V CDR1 and CDR2: SGHRS, YFSETQ. The CDR3 sequence is CASSLTGGSEAFF. The CDR3 region has the DNA TGCGCCAGCAGCTTGACAGGGGGCTCTGAAGCTTTCTTT.

The J gene is TRBJ1-4, the V gene TRBV20-1; TRBD1 agrees at 9 bases. Trimming removed 4 bases from V and 7 bases from J; junction bases left unmatched: 10. The CDR3 runs 15 residues. Germline CDR1 DFQATT, CDR2 SNEGSKA (reference sequence). CDR3 loop: CSANPPTGGREKLFF. Here the CDR3 DNA reads TGCAGTGCTAACCCCCCAACAGGGGGCCGTGAAAAACTGTTTTTT.

The V call is TRBV28, the J call TRBJ1-2, with D maybe TRBD1 (6 bases). V was clipped by 6 bases and J by 4 bases, with 18 bases between them. This CDR3 has 15 residues. From germline, CDR1 is MDHEN and CDR2 SYDVKM. CDR3 nucleotides: TGTGCCAGCAGGTACCCGACGGGGGCAGGCTATGGCTACACCTTC. This encodes CASRYPTGAGYGYTF.

This clonotype has ten or more counts. The chain has TRBV25-1 and TRBJ1-1; TRBD1 matches at 10 bases. Trimming at V came to 4 bases and at J to 5 bases, leaving 7 bases not matched to a gene. Germline lookup yields CDR1 MGHDK and CDR2 SYGVNS. The CDR3 consists of 15 residues. CDR3 DNA sequence: TGTGCCAGCAGTGCCAAGACAGGGGGCAATACTGAAGCTTTCTTT. Translation: CASSAKTGGNTEAFF. The variable domain in full, completed from reference TRBV25-1 and TRBJ1-1, reads EADIYQTPRYLVIGTGKKITLECSQTMGHDKMYWYQQDPGMELHLIHYSYGVNSTEKGDLSSESTVSRIRTEHFPLTLESARPSHTSQYLCASSAKTGGNTEAFFGQGTRLTVV.

This clonotype occurred many times. This chain's CDR3 is CASSSLVDSGNTIYF. The CDR3 nucleotides read TGTGCCAGCAGCTCCTTAGTAGACTCTGGAAACACCATATATTTT. The V call is TRBV7-9, the J call TRBJ1-3; D gene ambiguous. This CDR3 spans 15 amino acids. Germline CDR1 SEHNR, CDR2 FQNEAQ (reference sequence). V lost 4 bases, J lost 0 bases, and 10 bases lay in between.

This clonotype was picked up many times. The chain has TRBV29-1 and TRBJ2-5; 10 bases map to TRBD2. The CDR3 consists of 13 residues. V lost 6 bases, J lost 1 base, and 2 bases stayed unmatched. Germline CDR1 and CDR2: SQVTM and ANQGSEA. This CDR3 is CSVRTSGQETQYF. Written as DNA, the CDR3 is TGCAGCGTAAGGACTAGCGGCCAAGAGACCCAGTACTTC.

Comment on this clonotype: One end of the junction fails to match germline, which may point to a read error. V usage is TRBV7-8 and J usage is TRBJ2-4; weak D call: TRBD2 (5 bases). The germline V gene encodes CDR1 SGHVS and CDR2 FQNEAQ. The CDR3 has 16 residues. The CDR3, as DNA: TGTGCCATCAGCCCCCGACGAGGGTATGGCAAAAACATTCAGTACTTC. It is translated as CAISPRRGYGKNIQYF.

This clonotype was found many times. The rearrangement uses TRBV29-1 and TRBJ1-2; no definite D call. The CDR3 sequence is 13 residues long. V lost 6 bases and J 0 bases, leaving 11 bases between the germline ends. Germline CDR1 is SQVTM and CDR2 is ANQGSEA. The CDR3 is CSVVRPTNYGYTF. In DNA form, the CDR3 reads TGCAGCGTGGTGAGGCCTACTAACTATGGCTACACCTTC.

This clonotype was recorded at least ten times. The chain links TRBV6-6 to TRBJ2-1, with 7 bases lining up with TRBD1. In germline, CDR1 is MNHNY, CDR2 SVGAGI (reference sequence). The V and J ends lost 6 bases and 7 bases, in that order; junction bases with no gene match: 12. The CDR3 has 15 residues. The CDR3 loop is CASSLNHRGWNEQFF. The CDR3 region has the DNA TGTGCCAGCAGCCTAAACCACAGGGGTTGGAATGAGCAGTTCTTC.

This clonotype was seen a few times. The chain is built from TRBV7-8 and TRBJ2-2; TRBD2 is a possible D gene (5 bases). The CDR3 has 14 residues. CDR1 and CDR2 (germline): SGHVS, FQNEAQ. V shed 1 base and J shed 5 bases, with 8 bases lying between them. The CDR3: CASSLDRETGELFF. CDR3 bases: TGTGCCAGCAGCTTAGATCGGGAAACCGGGGAGCTGTTTTTT.

This clonotype was detected many times. The chain uses TRBV7-2 and TRBJ1-2, with D perhaps TRBD1 (6 bases). Germline CDR1 is SGHTA and CDR2 is FQGNSA. This CDR3 region has 15 residues. With 5 bases removed from V and 6 bases from J, the gap between germline ends came to 19 bases. CDR3 sequence reads: CASSARQARGDGYTF. The CDR3 nucleotides are TGTGCCAGCAGCGCCCGACAGGCCAGGGGTGATGGCTACACCTTC. Supplemented by reference TRBV7-2 and TRBJ1-2, the full variable domain reads GAGVSQSPSNKVTEKGKDVELRCDPISGHTALYWYRQSLGQGLEFLIYFQGNSAPDKSGLPSDRFSAERTGGSVSTLTIQRTQQEDSAVYLCASSARQARGDGYTFGSGTRLTVV.

This clonotype was found many times. This chain links TRBV27 with TRBJ2-7; no clear D. CDR3 size: 11 residues. V shed 5 bases and J shed 3 bases, with 5 bases lying between them. CDR1 and CDR2 (germline): MNHEY, SMNVEV (reference sequence). The CDR3 DNA reads TGTGCCAGCAGTGACCGCTACGAGCAGTACTTC. It is translated as CASSDRYEQYF.

Comments on this clonotype: This clone may be a read error of a much larger clone one base away. The chain is built from TRBV5-1 and TRBJ1-2, with D unresolved. Germline V CDR1 and CDR2: SGHRS, YFSETQ. The CDR3 length is 15 residues. Written as DNA, the CDR3 is TGCGCCAGCAGCTTGGGACAACGTGTCGGCTATGGCTACGCCTTC. Its translation is CASSLGQRVGYGYAF.

This clonotype was seen only a few times. The chain carries TRBV18 and TRBJ2-5; the D gene is possibly TRBD2 (5 bases). Trimming removed 4 bases from V and 4 bases from J, with 10 bases in between. CDR1 is KGHSH and CDR2 is LQKENI in the germline V gene. This CDR3 spans 13 amino acids. CDR3 sequence reads: CASSLHAGETQYF. Here the CDR3 DNA reads TGTGCCAGCTCACTCCACGCGGGAGAGACCCAGTACTTC.

The table lists this clonotype with many counts. The gene calls are TRBV10-3 and TRBJ2-2; 9 bases are shared with TRBD1. The CDR3 totals 14 residues. The germline V gene encodes CDR1 ENHRY and CDR2 SYGVKD. The ends lost 10 bases at V and 5 bases at J; junction bases unmatched: 8. CDR3 nucleotide sequence: TGTGCCACCAGAGGACAGGGGTCGACCGGGGAGCTGTTTTTT. This gives the protein CATRGQGSTGELFF.